A selection of T cell receptor beta chains follows, all from one sample in a study of regulatory T cells in long-lasting Graves disease. Via MiXCR, TCRdb re-called the multiplex PCR reads, giving one row per CDR3 protein. The sample records some 320,000 distinct CDR3 sequences, over 15% being singletons. The sample here was peripheral blood mononuclear cells (PBMCs), taken at new diagnosis, from a patient treated with antithyroid drugs. Receptor source: a female donor with Graves disease. Each CDR3 is given with its conserved first and last residue. Fields, in order: J gene, V gene, D gene, clone size, CDR3 DNA, CDR3 protein. A D gene is named only where the DNA matches it firmly. Part of the rows lack a size; the others show once, few, many or a class for expanded clones.

TRBJ2-7 | TRBV20-1 | TRBD2 | many | TGCAGTGCTAGAGCTGGACTAGTCGGCGAGCAGTACTTC | CSARAGLVGEQYF
TRBJ2-1 | TRBV6-1 | . | many | TGTGCCAGCAGCACCACGGCGAGCTCCTACAATGAGCAGTTCTTC | CASSTTASSYNEQFF
TRBJ2-5 | TRBV5-1 | TRBD1 | few | TGCGCCAGCAGCTCTAATCCCAGCCCCGGGACAGGGTTGTCGGAGACCCAGTACTTC | CASSSNPSPGTGLSETQYF
TRBJ1-2 | TRBV29-1 | . | many | TGCAGCGTCGGAGACATGGAGGATTATGGCTACACCTTC | CSVGDMEDYGYTF
TRBJ2-1 | TRBV19 | TRBD2 | many | TGTGCCAGTTTGAGGTGGGCTAGCGGGAGGGCCTGTGGTTGGTCCTACAATGAGCAGTTCTTC | CASLRWASGRACGWSYNEQFF
TRBJ1-2 | TRBV28 | TRBD1 | many | TGTGCCAGCAGTTTAAGACAGGGGCTCGCCTATGGCTACACCTTC | CASSLRQGLAYGYTF
TRBJ2-1 | TRBV12-3/TRBV12-4 | . | many | TGTGCCAGCAGTTTAAAGCCCACGTGGCGGCCAACCAGCTCCTACAATGAGCAGTTCTTC | CASSLKPTWRPTSSYNEQFF
TRBJ1-4 | TRBV10-3 | . | many | TGTGCCATCAGTGATTCGGGAGGGAAAGGTGAAAAACTGTTTTTT | CAISDSGGKGEKLFF
TRBJ2-7 | TRBV28 | TRBD2 | . | TGTGCCAGCGGCGGGAGGGCCCTACCTGGAAGCGAGCAGTACTTC | CASGGRALPGSEQYF
TRBJ1-1 | TRBV7-9 | . | many | TGTGCCAGCAGCCAGTCGCTTGGGGCTCGCGACACTGAAGCTTTCTTT | CASSQSLGARDTEAFF
TRBJ1-5 | TRBV30 | . | . | TGTGCCTGGAGTGTACGACAGCGTGGCAATCAGCCCCAGCATTTT | CAWSVRQRGNQPQHF
TRBJ2-1 | TRBV28 | . | many | TGTGCCAGCAGTTCCCCATCCGACGCCAGCGATGAGCAGTTCTTC | CASSSPSDASDEQFF
TRBJ2-7 | TRBV10-1 | TRBD2 | . | TGCGCCAGCAGTGAGTCTATTGCGGGACTAGCGGGACCCGGGAGGAGGCAGTACTTC | CASSESIAGLAGPGRRQYF
TRBJ1-1 | TRBV19 | . | many | TGTGCCAGTAGTCCCACAGCGAACACTGAAGCTTTCTTT | CASSPTANTEAFF
TRBJ2-3 | TRBV14 | . | many | TGTGCCAGCAGCCTATCAAAGAGCACAGATACGCAGTATTTT | CASSLSKSTDTQYF
TRBJ2-7 | TRBV28 | . | many | TGTGCCAGCACCCCCGCCCCTAGCGACAATGCCTACGAGCAGTACTTC | CASTPAPSDNAYEQYF
TRBJ1-6 | TRBV11-2 | . | many | TGTGCCAGCAGCTTAAACACGGAAGGTGTACCCCTCCACTTT | CASSLNTEGVPLHF
TRBJ2-7 | TRBV29-1 | . | . | TGCAGCGTTGAGGAACCCGGGTTTGGGGAGCAGTACTTC | CSVEEPGFGEQYF
TRBJ2-7 | TRBV7-8 | . | many | TGTGCCAGCAGACCTCGGGACACCAACTCCTACGAGCAGTACTTC | CASRPRDTNSYEQYF
TRBJ2-3 | TRBV19 | TRBD2 | few | TGTGCCAGTAGTATTCAAGGCCGGGAGGCGGGAGACTCAGATACGCAGTATTTT | CASSIQGREAGDSDTQYF
TRBJ2-5 | TRBV18 | . | . | TGTGCCAGCTCCCAAAACTGGGCTCCACACCAAGAGACCCAGTACTTC | CASSQNWAPHQETQYF
TRBJ1-2 | TRBV30 | TRBD1 | few | TGTGCCTGGACCTCAGGGGGGGATCCCGTCGGCGGCTACACCTTC | CAWTSGGDPVGGYTF
TRBJ2-3 | TRBV12-3/TRBV12-4 | . | many | TGTGCCAGCAGTCCTTTAAGGGATACGCAGTATTTT | CASSPLRDTQYF
TRBJ1-3 | TRBV15 | . | . | TGTGCCACCAGCAGAAGTTCGGTGGCAGGGACGCTGATCTCTGGAAACACCATATATTTT | CATSRSSVAGTLISGNTIYF
TRBJ1-5 | TRBV27 | . | many | TGTGCCAGCAGTCAGACAGGCCCCAATCAGCCCCAGCATTTT | CASSQTGPNQPQHF
TRBJ2-2 | TRBV20-1 | . | . | TGCAGTGCTCGCCAAACGAACACCGGGGAGCTGTTTTTT | CSARQTNTGELFF